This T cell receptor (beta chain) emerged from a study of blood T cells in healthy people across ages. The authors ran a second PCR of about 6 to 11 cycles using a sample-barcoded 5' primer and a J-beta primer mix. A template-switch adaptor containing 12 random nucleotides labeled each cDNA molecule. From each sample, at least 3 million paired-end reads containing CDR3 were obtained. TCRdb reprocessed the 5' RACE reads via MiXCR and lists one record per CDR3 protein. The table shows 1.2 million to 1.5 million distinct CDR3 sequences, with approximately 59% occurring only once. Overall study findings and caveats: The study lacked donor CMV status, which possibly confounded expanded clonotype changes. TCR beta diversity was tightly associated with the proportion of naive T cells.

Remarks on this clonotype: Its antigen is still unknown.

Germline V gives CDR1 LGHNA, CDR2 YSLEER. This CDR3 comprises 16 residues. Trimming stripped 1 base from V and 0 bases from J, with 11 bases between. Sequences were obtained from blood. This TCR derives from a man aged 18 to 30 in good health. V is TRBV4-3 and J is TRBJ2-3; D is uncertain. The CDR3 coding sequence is TGCGCCAGCAGCCAAGGCCGGCTCTCTAGCACAGATACGCAGTATTTT. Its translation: CASSQGRLSSTDTQYF.